Described below is a single T cell receptor (beta chain) sequence and its context. At the DNA level, this CDR3 is encoded by other sequences in the same sample as well. Authors' methods: Amplification of reference gene primers provided the estimated nucleated cell counts. Produced via immunoSEQ multiplex PCR; TCRdb's table is partial and in-frame only. That table is the source of V, J and clone size, and D and trimming were worked out from the DNA. The table has about 250,000 clones, around 84% seen once. Study members were between roughly 18 and 100 years old and lived in 24 US regions. Participants reported their clinical history, and cohort assignment relied on those reports. This sample stems from a study of blood T cell repertoires in COVID-19. Study-wide background: Italy, Spain and the United States were the sources of the convalescent and acute COVID-19 samples.

Germline V lookup: CDR1 GTSNPN, CDR2 SVGIG (reference sequence). This CDR3 comprises 14 residues. Trimming took 0 bases from V and 6 from J, leaving 12 bases between them. The V and J genes are TRBV30 and TRBJ1-5; D is undetermined. The sequenced material came from PBMCs or T cells enriched from blood (not recorded which). The TCR comes from a man aged 40-50 years who had recovered from COVID-19. The CDR3 DNA is TGTGCCTGGAGTGTACTAGGGATAGCTCAGCCCCAGCATTTT. As protein: CAWSVLGIAQPQHF.